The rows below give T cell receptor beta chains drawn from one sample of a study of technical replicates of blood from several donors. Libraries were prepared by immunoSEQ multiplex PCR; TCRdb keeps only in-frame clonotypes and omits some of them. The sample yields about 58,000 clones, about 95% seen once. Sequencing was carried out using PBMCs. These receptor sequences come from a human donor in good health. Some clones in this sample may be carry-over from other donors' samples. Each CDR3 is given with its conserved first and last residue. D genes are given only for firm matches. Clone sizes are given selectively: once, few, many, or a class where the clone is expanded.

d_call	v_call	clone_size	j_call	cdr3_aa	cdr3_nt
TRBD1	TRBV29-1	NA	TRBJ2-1	CSVGSTGGRNEQFF	TGCAGCGTTGGTTCGACAGGGGGCCGAAATGAGCAGTTCTTC
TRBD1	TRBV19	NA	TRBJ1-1	CASSAAGTGDTEAFF	TGTGCCAGTAGTGCCGCCGGGACAGGGGACACTGAAGCTTTCTTT
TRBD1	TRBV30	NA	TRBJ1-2	CAWSGTGQGPTNYGYTF	TGTGCCTGGAGTGGCACGGGACAGGGACCAACTAACTATGGCTACACCTTC
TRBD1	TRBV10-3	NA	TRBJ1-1	CAIRTQGAGTEAFF	TGTGCCATCAGGACACAGGGGGCCGGCACTGAAGCTTTCTTT
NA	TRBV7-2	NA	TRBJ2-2	CASGPRDGELFF	TGTGCCAGCGGGCCTCGAGACGGGGAGCTGTTTTTT
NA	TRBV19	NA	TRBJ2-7	CASSMGRAYEQYF	TGTGCCAGTAGTATGGGCAGGGCCTACGAGCAGTACTTC
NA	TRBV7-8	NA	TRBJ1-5	CASTHGLDQPQHF	TGTGCCAGCACCCACGGACTGGACCAGCCCCAGCATTTT
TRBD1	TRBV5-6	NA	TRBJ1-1	CASSLVPGQGAEAFF	TGTGCCAGCAGCTTGGTTCCGGGACAGGGGGCTGAAGCTTTCTTT
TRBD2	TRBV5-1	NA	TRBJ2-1	CASAVFWSGGAGLEQFF	TGCGCCAGCGCCGTCTTCTGGAGCGGGGGGGCTGGTCTTGAGCAGTTCTTC
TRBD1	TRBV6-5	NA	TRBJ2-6	CASSSGQAGANVLTF	TGTGCCAGCAGTTCGGGACAGGCTGGGGCCAACGTCCTGACTTTC
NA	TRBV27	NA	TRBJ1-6	CASSLYVSGSPLHF	TGTGCCAGCAGTTTATACGTTTCGGGTTCACCCCTCCACTTT
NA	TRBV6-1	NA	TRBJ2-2	CASTSDRFGTGELFF	TGTGCCAGCACCTCCGACAGGTTTGGCACCGGGGAGCTGTTTTTT
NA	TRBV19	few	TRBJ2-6	CASSTRSGANVLTF	TGTGCCAGTAGTACTCGGTCTGGGGCCAACGTCCTGACTTTC
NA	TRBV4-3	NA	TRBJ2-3	CASSQGPPTGTGTDTQYF	TGCGCCAGCAGCCAAGGCCCCCCTACAGGGACGGGCACAGATACGCAGTATTTT
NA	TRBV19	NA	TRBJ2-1	CASSTQYSGTEQFF	TGTGCCAGTAGTACCCAATACAGCGGCACTGAGCAGTTCTTC
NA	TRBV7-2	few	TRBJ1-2	CASSLGGPGYTF	TGTGCCAGCAGCTTAGGGGGGCCTGGCTACACCTTC
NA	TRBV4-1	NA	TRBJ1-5	CASSQERKSNQPQHF	TGCGCCAGCAGCCAAGAGAGAAAAAGCAATCAGCCCCAGCATTTT
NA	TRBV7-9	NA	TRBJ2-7	CASSLAQGIVSF	TGTGCCAGCAGCTTAGCACAGGGAATCGTGTCCTTC
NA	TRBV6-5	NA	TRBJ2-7	CASSYSSTAYEQYF	TGTGCCAGCAGTTACTCCTCGACAGCCTACGAGCAGTACTTC
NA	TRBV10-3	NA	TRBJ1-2	CAIAGTYYGYTF	TGTGCCATAGCCGGGACTTACTATGGCTACACCTTC
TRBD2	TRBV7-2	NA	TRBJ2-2	CASSFSLAGGPRTGELFF	TGTGCCAGCAGCTTCTCTCTAGCGGGAGGGCCCCGGACCGGGGAGCTGTTTTTT
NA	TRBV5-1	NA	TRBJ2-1	CASSSTYNEQFF	TGCGCCAGCAGCTCGACTTACAATGAGCAGTTCTTC
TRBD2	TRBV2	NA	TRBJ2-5	CAGWGLAGGNPQYF	TGTGCAGGATGGGGACTAGCGGGGGGCAATCCCCAGTACTTC
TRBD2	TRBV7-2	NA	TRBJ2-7	CASSLGLAGGYEQYF	TGTGCCAGCAGCTTGGGACTAGCGGGGGGTTACGAGCAGTACTTC
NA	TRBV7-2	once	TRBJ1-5	CASSSRGAGGNQPQHF	TGTGCCAGCAGCTCCCGTGGCGCAGGGGGCAATCAGCCCCAGCATTTT
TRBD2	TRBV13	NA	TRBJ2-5	CASSSREAGALYQETQYF	TGTGCCAGCAGCTCGAGGGAAGCGGGGGCCCTGTACCAAGAGACCCAGTACTTC
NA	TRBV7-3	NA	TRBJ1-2	CASSESGASDYGYTF	TGTGCCAGCAGCGAGTCAGGGGCTTCAGACTATGGCTACACCTTC
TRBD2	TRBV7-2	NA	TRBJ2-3	CASSDTMGGREGTDTQYF	TGTGCCAGCAGCGATACAATGGGGGGTAGGGAGGGTACAGATACGCAGTATTTT
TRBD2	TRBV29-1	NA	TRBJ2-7	CSFPSRTGLVYEQYF	TGCAGCTTCCCGTCCCGAACGGGACTAGTCTACGAGCAGTACTTC